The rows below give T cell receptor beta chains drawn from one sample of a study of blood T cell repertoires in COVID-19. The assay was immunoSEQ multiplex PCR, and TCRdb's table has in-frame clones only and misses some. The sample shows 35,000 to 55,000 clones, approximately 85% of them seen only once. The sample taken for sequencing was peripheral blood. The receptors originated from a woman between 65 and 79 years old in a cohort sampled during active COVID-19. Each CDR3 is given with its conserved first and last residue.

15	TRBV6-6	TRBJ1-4	CASSSPRGRDEKLFF
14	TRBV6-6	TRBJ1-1	CASSPGQMNTEAFF
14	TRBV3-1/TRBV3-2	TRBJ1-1	CASSRGQGLPEAFF
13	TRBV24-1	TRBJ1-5	CATSDLRGQPQHF
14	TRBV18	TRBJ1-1	CASTRDRGHTEAFF
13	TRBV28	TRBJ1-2	CASTPPRVTGYTF
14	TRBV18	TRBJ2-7	CASSSGSRVYEQYF
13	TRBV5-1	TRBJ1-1	CASRYQGNTEAFF
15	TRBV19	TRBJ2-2	CASSLAGADPGELFF
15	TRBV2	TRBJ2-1	CASTEQGLSYNEQFF
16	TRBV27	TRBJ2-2	CASSSWTSWGTGELFF
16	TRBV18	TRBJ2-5	CASSPRLAGGRETQYF
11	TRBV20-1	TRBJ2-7	CSGAAYYEQYF
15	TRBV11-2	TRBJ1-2	CASSLERQTNYGYTF
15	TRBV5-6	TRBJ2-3	CASSLPTDHTDTQYF
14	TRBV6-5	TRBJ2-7	CASKPSGFTYEQYF
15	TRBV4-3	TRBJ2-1	CASSQGAASYNEQFF
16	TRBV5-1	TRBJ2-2	CASSLRTGGDTGELFF
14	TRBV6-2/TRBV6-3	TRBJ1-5	CASSQTGGNQPQHF
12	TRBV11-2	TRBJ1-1	CASSLVSAEAFF
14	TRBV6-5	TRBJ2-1	CASRGTSGGNEQFF
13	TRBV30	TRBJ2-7	CAWSWRPLYEQYF
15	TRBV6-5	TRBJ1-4	CASSYSTGGGEKLFF
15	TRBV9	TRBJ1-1	CASSVERGGRTRAFF
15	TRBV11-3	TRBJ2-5	CASSIGQGARETQYF
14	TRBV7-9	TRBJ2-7	CASSRGRFAYEQYF
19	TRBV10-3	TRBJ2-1	CAISDRASGEKRAYNEQFF
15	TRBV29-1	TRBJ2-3	CSVRRTSESTDTQYF
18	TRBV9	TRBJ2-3	CASSAGTSGRAFTDTQYF
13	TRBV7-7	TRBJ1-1	CASSRGSGTEAFF
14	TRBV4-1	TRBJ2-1	CASSQGMERYEQFF
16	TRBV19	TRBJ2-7	CASSTPGTGGSYEQYF
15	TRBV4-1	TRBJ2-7	CASSRSGTDTYEQYF
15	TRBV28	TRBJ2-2	CASRHDWPGTGELFF
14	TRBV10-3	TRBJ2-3	CAISPAGTTDTQYF
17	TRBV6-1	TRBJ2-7	CASSEWGTSGKPYEQYF
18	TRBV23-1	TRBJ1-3	CASSHPWVRGFSGNTIYF
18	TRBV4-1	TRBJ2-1	CASSQGTSGGSSYNEQFF
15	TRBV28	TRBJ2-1	CASSLLAGGLGEQFF
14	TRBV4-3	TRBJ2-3	CASRLTGGGDTQYF
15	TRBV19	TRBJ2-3	CASSQSGEGTDTQYF
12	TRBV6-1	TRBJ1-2	CASSEDSYGYTF
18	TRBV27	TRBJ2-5	CASSLSSGTGGNQETQYF
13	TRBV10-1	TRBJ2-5	CASSEANAETQYF
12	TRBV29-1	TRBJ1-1	CSGEEANTEAFF
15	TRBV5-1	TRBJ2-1	CASSNSGSSYNEQFF
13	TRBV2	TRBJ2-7	CASRAGPVGEQYF
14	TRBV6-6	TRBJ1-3	CASSYSSSGNTIYF
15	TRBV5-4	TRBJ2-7	CASSLVGTSVHEQYF
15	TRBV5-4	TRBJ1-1	CASSSLQGANTEAFF
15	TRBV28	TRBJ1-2	CASSSQGAQSGGYTF
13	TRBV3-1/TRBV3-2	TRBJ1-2	CASSQRGIYGYTF
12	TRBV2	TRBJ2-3	CASRQGTDTQYF
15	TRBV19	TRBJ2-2	CASTPLAGGPGELFF
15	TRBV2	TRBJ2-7	CASTIRLGTSYEQYF